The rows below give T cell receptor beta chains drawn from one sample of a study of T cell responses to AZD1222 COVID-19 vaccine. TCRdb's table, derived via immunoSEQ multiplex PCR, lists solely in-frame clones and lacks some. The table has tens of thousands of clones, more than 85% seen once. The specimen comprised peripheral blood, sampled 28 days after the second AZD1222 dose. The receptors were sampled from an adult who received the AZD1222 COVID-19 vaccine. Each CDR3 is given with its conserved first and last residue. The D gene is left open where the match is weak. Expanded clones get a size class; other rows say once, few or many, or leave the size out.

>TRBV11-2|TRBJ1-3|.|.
TGTGCCAGCAGCTTAGCGGACTCAAGAAACACCATATATTTT
CASSLADSRNTIYF
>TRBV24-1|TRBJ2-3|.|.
TGTGCCACCAGTGATTTGGTTGGGAGCACAGATACGCAGTATTTT
CATSDLVGSTDTQYF
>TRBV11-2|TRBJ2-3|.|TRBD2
TGTGCCAGCAGCCCGACTAGCGGGGGGTACACAGATACGCAGTATTTT
CASSPTSGGYTDTQYF
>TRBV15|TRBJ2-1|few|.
TGTGCCACCAGCAGAGATAAGGGATGGGAGAATGAGCAGTTCTTC
CATSRDKGWENEQFF
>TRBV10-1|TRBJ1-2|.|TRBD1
TGCGCCAGCAGGGCCGACAGGGGGCGGAATGGCTACACCTTC
CASRADRGRNGYTF
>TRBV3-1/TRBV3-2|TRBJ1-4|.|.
TGTGCCAGCAGCTCCTGGGGGGAGGGGAAAAATGAAAAACTGTTTTTT
CASSSWGEGKNEKLFF
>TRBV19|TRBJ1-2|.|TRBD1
TGTGCCAGTAGCCGGGACAGGGTCGACTATGGCTACACCTTC
CASSRDRVDYGYTF
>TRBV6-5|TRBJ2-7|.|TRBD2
TGTGCCAGCAGCAAACCCGGGACTAGTCTCTACGAGCAGTACTTC
CASSKPGTSLYEQYF
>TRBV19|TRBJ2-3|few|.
TGTGCCAGTAGTTCCCAGGGCGGGGGCACGGTCAGAGATACGCAGTATTTT
CASSSQGGGTVRDTQYF
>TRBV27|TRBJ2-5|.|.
TGTGCCAGCAGCCCTCAAGAGACCCAGTACTTC
CASSPQETQYF
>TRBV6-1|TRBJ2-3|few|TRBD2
TGTGCCACCAGTGAAGTCCCTGCGGGGGGGGCCAGCACAGATACGCAGTATTTT
CATSEVPAGGASTDTQYF
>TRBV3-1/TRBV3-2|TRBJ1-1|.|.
TGTGCCAGCAGCCAAGATGGCGTAACGGATGGATATAACACTGAAGCTTTCTTT
CASSQDGVTDGYNTEAFF
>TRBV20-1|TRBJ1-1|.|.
TGCAGTGCTAGACCGGACCTTGAAGCTTTCTTT
CSARPDLEAFF
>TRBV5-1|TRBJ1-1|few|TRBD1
TGCGCCAGCAGAACGGGACAGGGGTTCATGAACACTGAAGCTTTCTTT
CASRTGQGFMNTEAFF
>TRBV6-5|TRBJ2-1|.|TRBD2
TGTGCCAGCAGTTCAGGCGGGACTAGCGCCTTTCTGGAGTTCTTC
CASSSGGTSAFLEFF
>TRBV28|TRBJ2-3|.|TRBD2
TGTGCCAGCACCATTTCGGGGGCTAGCGGGGGGCGCGCTAGCACAGATACGCAGTATTTT
CASTISGASGGRASTDTQYF
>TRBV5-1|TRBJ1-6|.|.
TGCGCCAGCAGCCAAAGCGCCAGGGCTAAATCGTCACCCCTCCACTTT
CASSQSARAKSSPLHF
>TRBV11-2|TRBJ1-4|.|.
TGTGCCAGCACCCCTGGGCGGGGGAATGAAAAACTGTTTTTT
CASTPGRGNEKLFF
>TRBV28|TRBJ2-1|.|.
TGTGCCAGCAGTTTATACGGACTCCTTACCCCACGGGAGCAGTTCTTC
CASSLYGLLTPREQFF
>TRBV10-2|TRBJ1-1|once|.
TGCGCCAGCAGTCTTACGCCGAACACTGAAGCTTTCTTT
CASSLTPNTEAFF
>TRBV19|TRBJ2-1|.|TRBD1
TGTGCCAGTAGTGCGGGACAGGGAACGAACAATGAGCAGTTCTTC
CASSAGQGTNNEQFF
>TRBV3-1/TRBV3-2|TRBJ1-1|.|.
TGTGCCAGCAGCCAAGTTTACACAGGGCAGACTGAAGCTTTCTTT
CASSQVYTGQTEAFF
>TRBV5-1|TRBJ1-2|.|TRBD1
TGCGCCAGCAGCACGAAACAGGGGGCTCAAGGTGGCTACACCTTC
CASSTKQGAQGGYTF
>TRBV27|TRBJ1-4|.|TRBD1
TGTGCCAGCTCCAAGATAGGGGGCGAGGAAAAACTGTTTTTT
CASSKIGGEEKLFF
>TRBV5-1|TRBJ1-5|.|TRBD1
TGCGCCAGCAGCGGGGGACAGGGTCACAATCAGCCCCAGCATTTT
CASSGGQGHNQPQHF
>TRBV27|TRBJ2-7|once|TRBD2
TGTGCCAGCGAGACTAGCGGGGTTCGGGACGAGCAGTACTTC
CASETSGVRDEQYF
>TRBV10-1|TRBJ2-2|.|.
TGCGCCAGCAGTGAGTCTGGGAACACCGGGGAGCTGTTTTTT
CASSESGNTGELFF
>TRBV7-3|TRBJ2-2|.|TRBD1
TGTGCCAGCAGCTCACCTAGACAGGGTGACACCGGGGAGCTGTTTTTT
CASSSPRQGDTGELFF
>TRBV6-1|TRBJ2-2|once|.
TGTGCCAGCAGTGCGCTGGGGGTGGGACGAAACACCGGGGAGCTGTTTTTT
CASSALGVGRNTGELFF
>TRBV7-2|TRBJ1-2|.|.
TGTGCCAGCATTCCCCCGGGGTACGACTATGGCTACACCTTC
CASIPPGYDYGYTF
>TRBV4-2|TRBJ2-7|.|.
TGTGCCAGCAGCCAAGATCGGTCCGACGAGCAGTACTTC
CASSQDRSDEQYF
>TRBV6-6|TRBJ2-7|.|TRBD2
TGTGCCAGCCGGACTAGCGGGTCCTACGAGCAGTACTTC
CASRTSGSYEQYF
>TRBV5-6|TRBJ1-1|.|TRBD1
TGTGCCAGCACCCTACCCGGGACAGGGGATAACACTGAAGCTTTCTTT
CASTLPGTGDNTEAFF
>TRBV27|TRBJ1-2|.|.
TGTGCCAGCAGTTCCCAGGGTGTGGGTCGAGGTGGCTACACCTTC
CASSSQGVGRGGYTF
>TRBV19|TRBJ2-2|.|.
TGTGCCAGTCGACTGGCAGGGAGTTCCGGGGAGCTGTTTTTT
CASRLAGSSGELFF
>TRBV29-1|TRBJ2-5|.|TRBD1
TGCAGCGTGGATCGACGGGACAGGGGACAAGAGACCCAGTACTTC
CSVDRRDRGQETQYF
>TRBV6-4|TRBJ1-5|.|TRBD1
TGTGCCAGCAGTGACTCTGAGACAGGGAGGGGTCAGCCCCAGCATTTT
CASSDSETGRGQPQHF
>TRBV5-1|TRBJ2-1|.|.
TGCGCCAGCAGCTTGGCGGCTATCGTCTACAATGAGCAGTTCTTC
CASSLAAIVYNEQFF
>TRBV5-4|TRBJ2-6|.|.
TGTGCCAGCAGCCTGAGAGGCAGGGGATACTCTGGGGCCAACGTCCTGACTTTC
CASSLRGRGYSGANVLTF
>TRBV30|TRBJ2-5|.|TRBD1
TGTGCCTGGAGTGGACAGGGGAGCGAGACCCAGTACTTC
CAWSGQGSETQYF
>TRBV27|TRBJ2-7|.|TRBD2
TGTGCCAGCAGTTCCCGACTAGCGGCTTCATTCGAGCAGTACTTC
CASSSRLAASFEQYF
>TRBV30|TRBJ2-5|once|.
TGTGCCTGGCGGGAAGGGGGGGGCCAGTACTTC
CAWREGGGQYF
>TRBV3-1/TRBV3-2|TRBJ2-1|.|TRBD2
TGTGCCAGCAGCCAAGATGGGGCTAGCGGGGGGCCTTTCTTC
CASSQDGASGGPFF
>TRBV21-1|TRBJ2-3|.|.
TGTGCCAGCAGCAATGGGCCCAAGCTGGGACAGCGGGGAGGTGCGCAGTATTTT
CASSNGPKLGQRGGAQYF
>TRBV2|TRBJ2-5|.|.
TGTGCCAGCACTCCGGGTGGGGCCCCCGGGGAAGAGACCCAGTACTTC
CASTPGGAPGEETQYF
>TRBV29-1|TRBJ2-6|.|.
TGCAGCGTTGAAAACAGGGCCAACGTCCTGACTTTC
CSVENRANVLTF
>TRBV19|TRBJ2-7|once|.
TGTGCCAGTAGTATCCGGCACATTGTAACCCCCTACGAGCAGTACTTC
CASSIRHIVTPYEQYF
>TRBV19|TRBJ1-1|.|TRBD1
TGTGCCAGTAGTTGGACAGGGAGGGGTAACACTGAAGCTTTCTTT
CASSWTGRGNTEAFF
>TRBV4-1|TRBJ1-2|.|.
TGCGCCAGCAGCCAAGAGAGGGTCGGCTATGGCTACACCTTC
CASSQERVGYGYTF
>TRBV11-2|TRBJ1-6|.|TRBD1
TGTGCCAGCAGTCTGGGGGGACAGCCTAATTCACCCCTCCACTTT
CASSLGGQPNSPLHF
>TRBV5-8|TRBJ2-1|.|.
TGTGCCAGCAGCTACCGGCGGACGGGGGAGCAGTTCTTC
CASSYRRTGEQFF
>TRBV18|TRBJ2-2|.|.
TGTGCCAGCTCACTTCACCGGGCTGACACCGGGGAGCTGTTTTTT
CASSLHRADTGELFF
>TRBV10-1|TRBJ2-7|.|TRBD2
TGCGCCAGCAGTGAGGGACTAGCGGGACACTACGAGCAGTACTTC
CASSEGLAGHYEQYF
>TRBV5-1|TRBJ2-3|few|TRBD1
TGCGCCAGCAGCGACACCGGGACAGGGTTTAATTTACGGGATTATTTT
CASSDTGTGFNLRDYF
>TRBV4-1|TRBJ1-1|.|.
TGCGCCAGCAGCCAACCCCTGGCAGGGCTAGGCGCTGAAGCTTTCTTT
CASSQPLAGLGAEAFF
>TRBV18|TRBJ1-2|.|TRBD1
TGTGCCAGCTCCCCAGGACAGGGGGTCTACTATGGCTACACCTTC
CASSPGQGVYYGYTF
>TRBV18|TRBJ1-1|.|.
TGTGCCAGCTCACCTCGGCAGGGGTTGGACACTGAAGCTTTCTTT
CASSPRQGLDTEAFF
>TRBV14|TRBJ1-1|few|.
TGTGCCAGCAGCCAAACCGCCTCTACAGCTTTCTTT
CASSQTASTAFF
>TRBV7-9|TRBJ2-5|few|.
TGTGCCAGCAGCTTAGGCGGCAGGGCGGAGACCCAGTACTTC
CASSLGGRAETQYF
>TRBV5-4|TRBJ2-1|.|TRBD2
TGTGCCAGCAGCAGGGGACTAGCGGGAGGGTCCTCCTACAATGAGCAGTTCTTC
CASSRGLAGGSSYNEQFF